These 10 T cell receptor beta chains came from one sample sequenced in a study of vaccination and CD4 T cells after COVID-19. Treatment indicated: roughly ten-day PBMC culture with coronavirus spike peptide pools or control peptides (ViraFEST assay). An Oncomine TCR Beta short-read assay was used to sequence the DNA from cultured CD4+ T cells. TCRdb re-called the PCR reads with MiXCR, one entry per CDR3 protein. Of some 20,000 distinct CDR3 sequences listed, approximately 61% were seen once; the top ten hold around 3.8%. The antigens these receptors bind are not known. Sequenced sample: CD4+ T cells from blood, cultured in vitro. The source is a human donor who had recovered from COVID-19.

This clonotype has more than one count but fewer than ten. The rearrangement uses TRBV27 and TRBJ1-1; D remains unclear. Per germline, CDR1 MNHEY and CDR2 SMNVEV (reference sequence). CDR3 length: 15 amino acids. V was pared by 0 bases and J by 6 bases, with 14 bases between. Here the CDR3 DNA reads TGTGCCAGCAGTTTATCGGGCCTACAGCACCCTGAAGCTTTCTTT. It encodes CASSLSGLQHPEAFF.

The rearrangement uses TRBV7-2 and TRBJ2-3; D is perhaps TRBD1 (5 bases). This CDR3 has 13 amino acids. With 4 bases removed from V and 10 bases from J, the gap between germline ends came to 15 bases. Germline-derived CDR1 and CDR2 are SGHTA and FQGNSA. CDR3 coding DNA: TGTGCCAGCAGCTCAACTGGGGCCCGGGCGCAGTATTTT. Protein product: CASSSTGARAQYF.

The gene calls are TRBV6-5 and TRBJ1-2, with TRBD1 as a possible D gene (6 bases). The CDR3 runs 15 residues. Trimming shortened V by 2 bases and J by 8 bases, and 18 bases separated the two germline ends. Germline V gene sequence: CDR1 MNHEY, CDR2 SVGAGI. The CDR3 nucleotides are TGTGCCAGCAGTTACACATACAGGGATTCGGGCGGCTACACCTTC. It translates to CASSYTYRDSGGYTF.

The rearrangement uses TRBV2 and TRBJ1-5; D unclear. The germline CDR1 and CDR2 sequences are SNHLY and FYNNEI. CDR3 length equals 15 residues. The V gene lost 3 bases and the J gene lost 3 bases, with 12 bases spanning the gap. The CDR3 loop is CASSDRRINNQPQHF. In DNA form, the CDR3 reads TGTGCCAGCAGTGATAGGCGGATTAACAATCAGCCCCAGCATTTT.

This clonotype was counted between two and nine times. This rearrangement joins TRBV6-1 to TRBJ2-7, with D possibly TRBD2 on 5 matching bases. V lost 7 bases to trimming and J lost 7 bases, with 17 bases between them. The CDR3 has 13 residues. Germline-derived CDR1 and CDR2 are MNHNS and SASEGT. CDR3: CASTGGREWEQYF. The CDR3 DNA follows: TGTGCCAGCACCGGAGGCCGCGAGTGGGAGCAGTACTTC.

This clonotype was seen more than once but under ten times. The chain joins TRBV20-1 to TRBJ1-1, with D uncertain. The CDR3 runs to 11 residues. The germline V gene encodes CDR1 DFQATT and CDR2 SNEGSKA (reference sequence). V shed 3 bases and J shed 4 bases, with 6 bases lying between them. The CDR3 loop is CSASRGTEAFF. CDR3 DNA sequence: TGCAGTGCTAGCCGAGGCACTGAAGCTTTCTTT.

V usage is TRBV10-3 and J usage is TRBJ2-1, with TRBD1 matching over 9 bases. Trimming removed 6 bases from V and 7 bases from J; junction bases left unmatched: 7. Germline V CDR1 and CDR2: ENHRY, SYGVKD. There are 14 residues in the CDR3. The CDR3 nucleotides are TGTGCCATCAGACAGGACAGGGGTTTAAATGAGCAGTTCTTC. Protein sequence: CAIRQDRGLNEQFF.

This clonotype turned up a few times. V usage is TRBV7-9 and J usage is TRBJ2-3, with TRBD2 matching 7 bases. V shed 5 bases, J shed 1 base, and the junction held 6 bases outside the gene matches. In germline, CDR1 is SEHNR, CDR2 FQNEAQ (reference sequence). The CDR3 runs to 15 residues. The CDR3 here is CASSRQTSGTDTQYF. The DNA of the CDR3 is TGTGCCAGCAGCAGACAAACTAGCGGCACAGATACGCAGTATTTT.

The chain links TRBV7-2 to TRBJ2-4, with D possibly being TRBD1 (6 bases). V lost 5 bases, J lost 2 bases, and 10 bases lay in between. In germline, CDR1 is SGHTA, CDR2 FQGNSA. This CDR3 is 14 amino acids long. The DNA of the CDR3 is TGTGCCAGCAGCGCAGGGGTTACCAAAAACATTCAGTACTTC. This encodes CASSAGVTKNIQYF.

The rearrangement joins TRBV6-2 or TRBV6-3 to TRBJ1-1; 8 bases are a match to TRBD1. V lost 2 bases to trimming and J lost 1 base; unmatched junction nucleotides: 6. Germline loops: CDR1 MNHEY, CDR2 SVGEGT. The CDR3 runs to 16 residues. The CDR3 loop is CASSYPTGERNTEAFF. CDR3 DNA sequence: TGTGCCAGCAGTTACCCGACAGGGGAGAGGAACACTGAAGCTTTCTTT.